This TCR beta chain was obtained from a study of T cells in Graves' hyperthyroidism and ophthalmopathy. This CDR3 is built from 13 residues. V dropped 6 bases and J dropped 4; count of bases not matched to a gene: 2. CDR1 ENHRY and CDR2 SYGVKD come from the germline V gene. Ophthalmopathy patients had Clinical Activity Score at least 3, NOSPECS grade at least 4, duration under 3 months. Diagnostic decisions used clinical symptoms, serum thyroxine and TRAb, thyroid ultrasound and orbital computed tomography. TCR beta CDR3 regions were amplified from RNA. The primer set for the first-round RT-PCR of the TCR CDR3 was HTBI. TCRdb reprocessed the multiplex PCR reads with MiXCR, giving one entry per CDR3 protein. The table lists 250,000 to 400,000 distinct CDR3 sequences, roughly 15% of them singletons.

The V call is TRBV10-3, the J call TRBJ1-4, with 7 bases that match TRBD1. Sequences were obtained from blood. The sequence was obtained from a middle-aged woman with Graves' ophthalmopathy. CDR3 residues: CAIRRDSNEKLFF. The CDR3 nucleotides are TGTGCCATCAGACGGGACAGTAATGAAAAACTGTTTTTT.